At least ten counts were recorded for the clone carrying this T cell receptor (beta chain). Its specificity is unknown. An end of the junction does not agree with germline; a read error may underlie this. Germline loops: CDR1 DFQATT, CDR2 SNEGSKA (reference sequence). This CDR3 comprises 9 residues. This entry is derived from a study of identical twins. Study-level points and caveats: While abundant cord blood beta clonotypes carried fewer insertions, memory repertoires showed no such pattern.

Each cDNA held unique molecular identifiers, and template switching gave it a universal primer site. TCRdb re-derived calls from the 5' RACE reads in MiXCR, one entry per CDR3 protein. The top ten hold around 1.6% of the sample, which has 750,000 to 950,000 distinct CDR3 sequences, around 12% seen once. These data also featured in a second study, about yellow fever vaccine responses in identical twins.

The chain carries TRBV20-1 and TRBJ2-1, with 8 bases matching TRBD2. The sequence came from a woman under 30 in good health. Sequenced sample: PBMCs. The CDR3 protein is CSAKGLDQF. The CDR3 nucleotides read TGCAGTGCTAAGGGACTAGATCAATTC.